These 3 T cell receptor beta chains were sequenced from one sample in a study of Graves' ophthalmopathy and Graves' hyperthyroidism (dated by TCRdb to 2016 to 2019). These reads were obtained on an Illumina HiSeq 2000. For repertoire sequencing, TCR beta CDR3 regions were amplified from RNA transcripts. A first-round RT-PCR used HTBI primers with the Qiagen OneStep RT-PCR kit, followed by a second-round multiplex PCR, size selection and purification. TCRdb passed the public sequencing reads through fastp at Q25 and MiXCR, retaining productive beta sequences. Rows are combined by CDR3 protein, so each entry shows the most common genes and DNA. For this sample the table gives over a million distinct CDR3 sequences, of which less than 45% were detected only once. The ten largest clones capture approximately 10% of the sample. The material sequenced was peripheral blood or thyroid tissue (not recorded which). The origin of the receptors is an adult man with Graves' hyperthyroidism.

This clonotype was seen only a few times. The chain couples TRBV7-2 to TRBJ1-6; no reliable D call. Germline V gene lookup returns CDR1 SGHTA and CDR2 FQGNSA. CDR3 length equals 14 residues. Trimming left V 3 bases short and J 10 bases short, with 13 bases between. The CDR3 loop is CASSFEGFISPLHF. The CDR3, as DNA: TGTGCCAGCAGCTTCGAGGGTTTTATCTCACCCCTCCACTTT.

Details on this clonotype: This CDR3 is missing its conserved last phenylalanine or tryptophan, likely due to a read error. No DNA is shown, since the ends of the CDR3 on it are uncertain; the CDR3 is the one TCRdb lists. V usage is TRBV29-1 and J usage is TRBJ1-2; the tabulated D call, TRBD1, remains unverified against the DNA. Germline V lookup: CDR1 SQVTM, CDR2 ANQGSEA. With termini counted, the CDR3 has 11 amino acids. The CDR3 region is CSVGTGGFAFS.

The CDR3 protein is CASSPLTSLETQHF. CDR3 nucleotides: TGTGCCAGCAGTCCCCTTACCAGTCTCGAGACCCAGCATTTT. The V call is TRBV2, the J call TRBJ1-5; D remains unclear. The length of the CDR3 is 14 residues. The V gene's germline CDR1 is SNHLY and CDR2 FYNNEI. The V end was cut by 5 bases, the J end by 11 bases, with 19 bases between.